This T cell receptor beta chain emerged from a study of siplizumab effects on memory and regulatory T cells. General study findings and limits: Memory cells seemed less diverse than naive T cells, which also seemed major contributors to the alloresponse. Sequences below about 10^-5 frequency were poorly captured, limiting mapping of alloreactive clones. Roughly 80-97% of proliferating CD4+ or CD8+ clones defied assignment to a naive or memory phenotype.

This CDR3 is built from 18 residues. The germline V and J ends were trimmed by 3 bases and 5 bases, with 22 bases remaining between them. From germline, CDR1 is MNHEY and CDR2 SMNVEV (reference sequence). Approximately 10^5 TCR templates were assayed per sample. Here immunoSEQ multiplex PCR was the method, and the copy in TCRdb shows in-frame clones only, minus some. The data hold approximately 50,000 clones, with approximately 93% observed a single time. Worth noting for this clone: Its antigen is not identified.

The sample comprised CD8+ T cells sorted from blood. This sequence was found in a human donor in good health. This chain joins TRBV27 and TRBJ2-2; possibly TRBD2 for D (6 bases). This CDR3 is CASSFRGLTNALTGELFF. The CDR3 nucleotides are TGTGCCAGCAGTTTCCGCGGACTAACCAATGCTCTTACCGGGGAGCTGTTTTTT.